The rows below give T cell receptor beta chains drawn from one sample of a study of blood T cell repertoires in COVID-19. Libraries were prepared by immunoSEQ multiplex PCR; TCRdb keeps only in-frame clonotypes and omits some of them. The sample gives some 300,000 clones, more than 75% of which show up once; 1% to 1.5% is in the top ten. Sequenced sample: peripheral blood. Receptors originate from a man in his 70s with acute or convalescent COVID-19. CDR3s include the opening cysteine and the closing phenylalanine or tryptophan. The D gene is left open where the match is weak. Size values are once, few and many counts, or a class for expanded clones, and some rows have none.

D: TRBD1
size: -
J: TRBJ1-6
length: 15
V: TRBV7-2
CDR3: CASSFGQGSRSPLHF
DNA: TGTGCCAGCAGCTTCGGACAGGGTAGTCGTTCACCCCTCCACTTT

D: -
size: -
J: TRBJ1-4
length: 15
V: TRBV18
CDR3: CASSPTGSNNEKLFF
DNA: TGTGCCAGCTCACCTACAGGGTCCAATAATGAAAAACTGTTTTTT

D: TRBD2
size: few
J: TRBJ2-7
length: 15
V: TRBV27
CDR3: CASSHRTRQAYEQYF
DNA: TGTGCCAGCAGTCACCGGACTAGGCAGGCCTACGAGCAGTACTTC

D: TRBD2
size: -
J: TRBJ2-2
length: 15
V: TRBV3-1/TRBV3-2
CDR3: CASSQTSGSSGELFF
DNA: TGTGCCAGCAGCCAGACTAGCGGGAGTTCCGGGGAGCTGTTTTTT

D: -
size: -
J: TRBJ1-1
length: 12
V: TRBV28
CDR3: CASSLGIAEAFF
DNA: TGTGCCAGCAGCCTAGGTATCGCTGAAGCTTTCTTT

D: TRBD1
size: -
J: TRBJ2-7
length: 14
V: TRBV29-1
CDR3: CSVRRDRGLYEQYF
DNA: TGCAGCGTTCGACGGGACAGGGGGCTTTACGAGCAGTACTTC

D: TRBD1
size: -
J: TRBJ1-4
length: 15
V: TRBV5-4
CDR3: CASSLGGQGREKLFF
DNA: TGTGCCAGCAGCTTGGGGGGACAGGGACGTGAAAAACTGTTTTTT

D: TRBD2
size: -
J: TRBJ2-7
length: 14
V: TRBV3-1/TRBV3-2
CDR3: CASSQGWGGREQYF
DNA: TGTGCCAGCAGCCAAGGGTGGGGAGGGCGCGAGCAGTACTTC

D: -
size: -
J: TRBJ1-3
length: 16
V: TRBV10-3
CDR3: CAISPRTGVSGNTIYF
DNA: TGTGCCATCAGCCCCAGGACCGGGGTCTCTGGAAACACCATATATTTT

D: -
size: -
J: TRBJ2-1
length: 11
V: TRBV11-2
CDR3: CASSFIYEQFF
DNA: TGTGCCAGCAGCTTTATATATGAGCAGTTCTTC

D: -
size: few
J: TRBJ1-1
length: 13
V: TRBV10-3
CDR3: CAIRARENTEAFF
DNA: TGTGCCATCAGAGCCAGGGAGAACACTGAAGCTTTCTTT

D: TRBD1
size: -
J: TRBJ2-7
length: 14
V: TRBV2
CDR3: CASRGDRVPGEQYF
DNA: TGTGCCAGCAGGGGGGACAGGGTGCCGGGCGAGCAGTACTTC

D: TRBD2
size: -
J: TRBJ2-1
length: 17
V: TRBV20-1
CDR3: CSASRYPSGPTYNEQFF
DNA: TGCAGTGCTAGTAGGTACCCTAGCGGACCGACTTACAATGAGCAGTTCTTC

D: -
size: -
J: TRBJ1-2
length: 13
V: TRBV11-2
CDR3: CASSLAGEYGYTF
DNA: TGTGCCAGCAGTTTAGCGGGGGAATATGGCTACACCTTC

D: -
size: -
J: TRBJ1-1
length: 11
V: TRBV20-1
CDR3: CSARDWPEAFF
DNA: TGCAGTGCTAGAGATTGGCCTGAAGCTTTCTTT

D: TRBD1
size: -
J: TRBJ1-6
length: 15
V: TRBV7-2
CDR3: CASSLASGGNSPLHF
DNA: TGTGCCAGCAGCTTAGCTTCAGGGGGTAATTCACCCCTCCACTTT

D: TRBD1
size: -
J: TRBJ2-3
length: 14
V: TRBV4-2
CDR3: CASSLGQGTDTQYF
DNA: TGTGCCAGCAGCCTCGGACAGGGGACAGATACGCAGTATTTT

D: -
size: -
J: TRBJ1-2
length: 14
V: TRBV5-1
CDR3: CASSPTTGNYGYTF
DNA: TGCGCCAGCAGCCCGACAACAGGGAACTATGGCTACACCTTC

D: TRBD2
size: -
J: TRBJ2-5
length: 18
V: TRBV3-1/TRBV3-2
CDR3: CASSRFEKSGGAQETQYF
DNA: TGTGCCAGCAGCCGATTCGAGAAAAGCGGGGGGGCCCAAGAGACCCAGTACTTC

D: TRBD1
size: -
J: TRBJ2-1
length: 15
V: TRBV27
CDR3: CASRPGQGLYNEQFF
DNA: TGTGCCAGCAGACCCGGACAGGGATTATACAATGAGCAGTTCTTC

D: TRBD1
size: -
J: TRBJ1-5
length: 14
V: TRBV6-2/TRBV6-3
CDR3: CASSRQGADQPQHF
DNA: TGTGCCAGCAGCAGACAGGGGGCGGATCAGCCCCAGCATTTT

D: -
size: -
J: TRBJ2-2
length: 14
V: TRBV7-2
CDR3: CASSLDRSTGELFF
DNA: TGTGCCAGCAGCTTAGACAGGAGCACCGGGGAGCTGTTTTTT

D: -
size: few
J: TRBJ1-6
length: 13
V: TRBV27
CDR3: CASSLWSGSPLHF
DNA: TGTGCCAGCAGTTTATGGTCGGGATCACCCCTCCACTTT

D: -
size: -
J: TRBJ2-7
length: 16
V: TRBV28
CDR3: CASSLFGTLGSYEQYF
DNA: TGTGCCAGCAGTTTATTCGGGACATTGGGCTCCTACGAGCAGTACTTC

D: TRBD1
size: -
J: TRBJ1-6
length: 17
V: TRBV4-2
CDR3: CASSQRGQGAYNSPLHF
DNA: TGTGCCAGCAGCCAACGTGGACAGGGGGCCTATAATTCACCCCTCCACTTT

D: -
size: -
J: TRBJ1-1
length: 12
V: TRBV7-2
CDR3: CASSLWETEAFF
DNA: TGTGCCAGCAGCTTATGGGAGACTGAAGCTTTCTTT

D: TRBD2
size: -
J: TRBJ2-1
length: 15
V: TRBV9
CDR3: CASSLGLAGGHEQFF
DNA: TGTGCCAGCAGCTTGGGACTAGCGGGGGGACATGAGCAGTTCTTC

D: -
size: -
J: TRBJ1-2
length: 12
V: TRBV12-3/TRBV12-4
CDR3: CASSYDIYGYTF
DNA: TGTGCCAGCAGCTACGATATCTATGGCTACACCTTC

D: -
size: -
J: TRBJ1-2
length: 14
V: TRBV4-3
CDR3: CASSHPQGGYGYTF
DNA: TGCGCCAGCAGCCATCCGCAGGGAGGCTATGGCTACACCTTC

D: -
size: few
J: TRBJ1-5
length: 15
V: TRBV19
CDR3: CASSFQGWGSQPQHF
DNA: TGTGCCAGTAGTTTCCAGGGGTGGGGAAGTCAGCCCCAGCATTTT